The next 9 T cell receptor beta chains were all read from a single sample in a study of early stage breast cancer tumors. Using immunoSEQ multiplex PCR, the repertoire was profiled, and TCRdb retains in-frame clones only, with some absent. The table records about 4,800 clones, under 80% of them present only once. Specimen: normal breast tissue next to the tumor. These receptors originate from a person between 55 and 69 years old with breast cancer.

The chain has TRBV7-8 and TRBJ2-5, with D perhaps TRBD1 or TRBD2 (5 bases each). V was clipped by 7 bases and J by 7 bases, with 19 bases between them. CDR1 is SGHVS and CDR2 is FQNEAQ in the germline V gene. The CDR3 loop spans 14 amino acids. CDR3 sequence reads: CASTTNGAVLTQYF. The CDR3 DNA follows: TGTGCCAGCACCACTAACGGGGCCGTGCTGACCCAGTACTTC. The full variable domain, rest sourced from reference TRBV7-8 and TRBJ2-5, is GAGVSQSPRYKVAKRGQDVALRCDPISGHVSLFWYQQALGQGPEFLTYFQNEAQLDKSGLPSDRFFAERPEGSVSTLKIQRTQQEDSAVYLCASTTNGAVLTQYFGPGTRLLVL.

V gene TRBV25-1 combines with J gene TRBJ2-2; possible D gene TRBD2, 6 bases. The CDR3 extends over 14 amino acids. Germline V lookup: CDR1 MGHDK, CDR2 SYGVNS. V lost 7 bases and J lost 1, with 10 bases in between. The CDR3 region is CASMEGQNTGELFF. CDR3 sequence (DNA): TGTGCCAGCATGGAGGGCCAGAACACCGGGGAGCTGTTTTTT.

This chain connects TRBV11-2 to TRBJ2-3; 9 positions agree with TRBD2. The V segment lost 1 base and the J segment 1 base; nucleotides outside the gene matches: 12. This CDR3 contains 19 residues. Germline loops: CDR1 SGHAT, CDR2 FQNNGV. CDR3 sequence: CASSLGIIAGVGGTDTQYF. CDR3 DNA: TGTGCCAGCAGCTTAGGCATCATAGCGGGAGTTGGGGGCACAGATACGCAGTATTTT.

V usage is TRBV11-2 and J usage is TRBJ2-1; possibly TRBD1 for D (5 bases). The CDR3 extends over 15 amino acids. Trimming took off 4 bases at V and 4 bases at J, with 14 bases between the two ends. Germline CDR1 SGHAT, CDR2 FQNNGV. As DNA, the CDR3 is TGTGCCAGCAGCTCCCAGGACAAGCCGTACAATGAGCAGTTCTTC. This translates into CASSSQDKPYNEQFF.

This clone is labeled medium-sized. Other DNA sequences in the sample encode the same CDR3. The V gene is TRBV11-2, the J gene TRBJ1-2; D is unresolved. V dropped 4 bases and J dropped 0 bases, with 12 bases sitting between them. Germline V gene sequence: CDR1 SGHAT, CDR2 FQNNGV. This CDR3 has 15 residues. This CDR3 reads CASSWGSGSNYGYTF. The DNA of the CDR3 is TGTGCCAGCAGCTGGGGAAGTGGATCTAACTATGGCTACACCTTC.

The chain combines TRBV2 with TRBJ2-1; TRBD1 or TRBD2 may be the D gene (5 bases each). The V gene's germline CDR1 is SNHLY and CDR2 FYNNEI. The CDR3 has 14 residues. The V and J ends lost 6 bases and 8 bases respectively, with 17 bases between them. CDR3 amino acids: CASRKTDQADEQFF. The CDR3 nucleotides read TGTGCCAGCAGAAAGACAGACCAAGCGGATGAGCAGTTCTTC.

In DNA, the CDR3 is TGTGCCAGCAGCATGACAGGGGGCATCTATGGCTACACCTTC. Translated: CASSMTGGIYGYTF. This rearrangement joins TRBV7-8 to TRBJ1-2; 10 positions agree with TRBD1. CDR1 and CDR2 from the germline V gene are SGHVS and FQNEAQ. There are 14 residues in the CDR3. With V trimmed by 5 bases and J by 4 bases, 4 bases remained unmatched.

This clone has only one observation. The chain is built from TRBV29-1 and TRBJ2-7; 9 bases agree with TRBD1. CDR1 is SQVTM, CDR2 ANQGSEA, per germline. There are 14 residues in the CDR3. V was clipped by 0 bases and J by 7 bases; unmatched bases: 7. The CDR3 is CSVEDLETGGEQYF. The CDR3 DNA sequence: TGCAGCGTTGAAGACCTCGAGACAGGGGGGGAGCAGTACTTC.

The chain employs TRBV5-1 and TRBJ1-2, with D unclear. Per germline, CDR1 SGHRS and CDR2 YFSETQ. This CDR3 comprises 15 residues. Trimming cost V 3 bases and J 2 bases, with 14 bases left between them. CDR3 DNA sequence: TGCGCCAGCAGCTCCCCCGGCGGAGGGAACTATGGCTACACCTTC. As protein: CASSSPGGGNYGYTF.